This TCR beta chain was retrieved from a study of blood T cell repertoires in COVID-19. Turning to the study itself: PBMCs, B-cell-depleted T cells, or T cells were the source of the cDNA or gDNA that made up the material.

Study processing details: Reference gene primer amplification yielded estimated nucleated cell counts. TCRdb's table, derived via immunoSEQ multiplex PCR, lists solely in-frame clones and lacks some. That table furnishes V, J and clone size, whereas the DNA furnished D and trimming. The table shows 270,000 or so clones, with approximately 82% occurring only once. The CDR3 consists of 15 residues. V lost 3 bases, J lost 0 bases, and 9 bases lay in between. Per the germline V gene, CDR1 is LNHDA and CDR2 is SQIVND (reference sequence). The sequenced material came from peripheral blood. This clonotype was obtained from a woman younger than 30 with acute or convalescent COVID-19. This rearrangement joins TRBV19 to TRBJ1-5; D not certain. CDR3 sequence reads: CASSIQSGSNQPQHF. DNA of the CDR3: TGTGCCAGTAGTATTCAGTCAGGTAGCAATCAGCCCCAGCATTTT.